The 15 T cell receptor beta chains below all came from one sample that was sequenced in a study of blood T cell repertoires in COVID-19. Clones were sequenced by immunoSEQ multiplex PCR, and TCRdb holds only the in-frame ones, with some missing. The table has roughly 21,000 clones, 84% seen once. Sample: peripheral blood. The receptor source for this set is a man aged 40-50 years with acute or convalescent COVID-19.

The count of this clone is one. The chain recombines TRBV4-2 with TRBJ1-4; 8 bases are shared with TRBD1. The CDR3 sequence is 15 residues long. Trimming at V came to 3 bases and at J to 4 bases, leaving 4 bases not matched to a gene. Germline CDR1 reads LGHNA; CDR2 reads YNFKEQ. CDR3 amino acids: CASSHADRDNEKLFF. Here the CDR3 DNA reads TGTGCCAGCAGCCACGCGGACAGGGATAATGAAAAACTGTTTTTT.

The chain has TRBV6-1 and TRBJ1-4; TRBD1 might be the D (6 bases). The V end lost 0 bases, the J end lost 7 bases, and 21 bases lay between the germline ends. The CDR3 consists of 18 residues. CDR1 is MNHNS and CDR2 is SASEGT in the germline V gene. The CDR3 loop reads CASSEAGVVGGGREKLFF. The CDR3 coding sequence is TGTGCCAGCAGTGAAGCGGGGGTGGTTGGGGGCGGTCGTGAAAAACTGTTTTTT.

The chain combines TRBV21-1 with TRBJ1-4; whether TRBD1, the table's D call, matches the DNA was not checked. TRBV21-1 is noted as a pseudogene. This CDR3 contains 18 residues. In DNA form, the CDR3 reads TGTGCCAGCATCCCTGGGGCCTCAAGTGGTGGAACTAATGAAAAACTGTTTTTT. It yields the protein CASIPGASSGGTNEKLFF.

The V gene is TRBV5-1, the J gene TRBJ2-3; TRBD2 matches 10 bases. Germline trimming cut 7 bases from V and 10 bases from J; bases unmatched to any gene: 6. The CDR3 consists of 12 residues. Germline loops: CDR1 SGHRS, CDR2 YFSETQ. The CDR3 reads CASSTSGNAQYF. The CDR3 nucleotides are TGCGCCAGCTCCACTAGCGGGAACGCGCAGTATTTT.

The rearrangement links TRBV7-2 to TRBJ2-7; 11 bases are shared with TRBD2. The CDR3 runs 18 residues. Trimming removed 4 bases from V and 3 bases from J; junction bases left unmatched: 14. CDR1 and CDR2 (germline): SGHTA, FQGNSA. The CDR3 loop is CASSSNIPGLADHYEQYF. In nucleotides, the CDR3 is TGTGCCAGCAGCTCGAACATTCCGGGACTAGCGGACCACTACGAGCAGTACTTC.

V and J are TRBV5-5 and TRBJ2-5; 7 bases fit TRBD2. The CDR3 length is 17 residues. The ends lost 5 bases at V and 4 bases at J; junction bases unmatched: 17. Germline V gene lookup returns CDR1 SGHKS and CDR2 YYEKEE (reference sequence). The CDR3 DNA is TGTGCCAGCAGACTGACCGACCGACTAGCCCATAGAGAGACCCAGTACTTC. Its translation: CASRLTDRLAHRETQYF.

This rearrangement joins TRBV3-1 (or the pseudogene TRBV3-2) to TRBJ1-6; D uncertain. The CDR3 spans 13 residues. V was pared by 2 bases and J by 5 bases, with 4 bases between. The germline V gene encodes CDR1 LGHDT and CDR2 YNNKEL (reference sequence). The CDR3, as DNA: TGTGCCAGCAGCCAACCAGATAATTCACCCCTCCACTTT. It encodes CASSQPDNSPLHF.

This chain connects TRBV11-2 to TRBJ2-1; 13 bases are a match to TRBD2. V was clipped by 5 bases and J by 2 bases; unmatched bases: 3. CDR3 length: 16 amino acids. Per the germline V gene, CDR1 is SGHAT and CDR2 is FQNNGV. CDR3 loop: CASSPGLAGPYNEQFF. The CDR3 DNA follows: TGTGCCAGCAGCCCGGGACTAGCGGGACCCTACAATGAGCAGTTCTTC.

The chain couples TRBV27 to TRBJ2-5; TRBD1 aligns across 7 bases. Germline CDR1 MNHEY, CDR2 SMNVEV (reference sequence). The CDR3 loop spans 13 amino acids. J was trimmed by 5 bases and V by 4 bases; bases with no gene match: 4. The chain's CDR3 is CASSSGQPETQYF. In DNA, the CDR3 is TGTGCCAGCAGTTCGGGACAGCCCGAGACCCAGTACTTC.

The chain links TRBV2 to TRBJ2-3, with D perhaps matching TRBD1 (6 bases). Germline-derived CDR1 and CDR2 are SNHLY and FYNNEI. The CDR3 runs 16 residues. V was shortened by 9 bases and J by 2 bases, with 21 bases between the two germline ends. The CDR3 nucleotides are TGTGCCAGTATGGCAGGGCAGGGGTTCGACACAGATACGCAGTATTTT. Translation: CASMAGQGFDTDTQYF.

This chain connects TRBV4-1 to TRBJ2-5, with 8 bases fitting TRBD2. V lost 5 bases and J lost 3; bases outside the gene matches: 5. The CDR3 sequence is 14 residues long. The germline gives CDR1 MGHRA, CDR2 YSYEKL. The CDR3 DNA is TGCGCCAGCAGCTCCGGGACTAGGAAAGAGACCCAGTACTTC. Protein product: CASSSGTRKETQYF.

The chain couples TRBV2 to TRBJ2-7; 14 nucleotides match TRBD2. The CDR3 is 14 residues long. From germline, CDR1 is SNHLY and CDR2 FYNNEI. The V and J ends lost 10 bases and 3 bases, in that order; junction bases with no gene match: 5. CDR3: CAIGGTSGGYEQYF. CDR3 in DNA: TGTGCCATCGGAGGGACTAGCGGGGGCTACGAGCAGTACTTC. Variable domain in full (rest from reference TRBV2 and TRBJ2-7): EPEVTQTPSHQVTQMGQEVILRCVPISNHLYFYWYRQILGQKVEFLVSFYNNEISEKSEIFDDQFSVERPDGSNFTLKIRSTKLEDSAMYFCAIGGTSGGYEQYFGPGTRLTVT.

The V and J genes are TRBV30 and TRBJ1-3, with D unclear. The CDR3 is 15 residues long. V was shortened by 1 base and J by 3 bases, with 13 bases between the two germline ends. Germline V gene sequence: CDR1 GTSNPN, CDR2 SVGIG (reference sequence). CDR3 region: CAWSGGLAGGNTIYF. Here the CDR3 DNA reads TGTGCCTGGAGTGGCGGGCTCGCGGGTGGAAACACCATATATTTT.

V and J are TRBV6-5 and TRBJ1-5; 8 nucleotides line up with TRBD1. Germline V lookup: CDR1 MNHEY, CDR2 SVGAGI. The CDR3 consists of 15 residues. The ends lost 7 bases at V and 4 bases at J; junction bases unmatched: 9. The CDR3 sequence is CASNMGQVGNQPQHF. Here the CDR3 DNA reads TGTGCCAGCAATATGGGACAGGTAGGGAATCAGCCCCAGCATTTT.

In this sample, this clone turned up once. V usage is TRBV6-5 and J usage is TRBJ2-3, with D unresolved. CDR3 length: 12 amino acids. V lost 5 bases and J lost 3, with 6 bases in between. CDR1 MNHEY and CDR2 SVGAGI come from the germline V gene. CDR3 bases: TGTGCCAGCAGTCCTAGTACAGATACGCAGTATTTT. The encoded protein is CASSPSTDTQYF.